Listed here is a single TCR beta chain. Its antigen is undetermined. The sample is drawn from a study of Graves' ophthalmopathy and Graves' hyperthyroidism. The study amplified TCR beta CDR3 regions using RNA transcripts. An initial RT-PCR round employing HTBI primers preceded a second-round multiplex PCR. TCRdb recomputed calls from the multiplex PCR reads with MiXCR, one row per CDR3 protein. The top ten clones hold approximately 7% of a sample with 350,000 to 400,000 distinct CDR3 sequences, 15% of them seen once. General study points: Blood repertoires reportedly contained most expanded thyroid clonotypes above 0.001 frequency.

Only newly diagnosed hyperthyroidism patients aged 18 to 65, with under 2 months' duration, were enrolled. Other autoimmune diseases, uncontrolled infections, pregnancy or lactation excluded patients from enrollment. CDR1 is LGHDT, CDR2 YNNKEL, per germline (reference sequence). The CDR3 spans 12 residues. V shed 5 bases and J shed 5 bases, with 10 bases lying between them. Sample: peripheral blood. The genes are TRBV3-1 and TRBJ2-7; D not certain. This TCR came from a woman aged 18-29 years with stable Graves' hyperthyroidism. The CDR3 nucleotides are TGTGCCAGCAGCGGTCTGTTTGACGAGCAGTACTTC. Translating gives CASSGLFDEQYF.